The next 23 T cell receptor beta chains were all read from a single sample in a study of CD8 T cells in Susac syndrome. Random-hexamer reverse transcription was applied to roughly 0.45 to 1 ug RNA. TCRdb re-called the immunoSEQ multiplex PCR reads through MiXCR, storing one row per CDR3 protein. This table holds about 120,000 distinct CDR3 sequences, just under 95% found once. The sample was CD8+ T cells from PBMCs. The receptors come from a human donor with Susac syndrome.

This chain joins TRBV7-9 and TRBJ1-1, with D possibly being TRBD1 (5 bases). CDR3 length: 16 residues. Germline values: CDR1 SEHNR, CDR2 FQNEAQ (reference sequence). Trimming took 1 base from V and 5 from J, leaving 17 bases between them. The CDR3 is CASSLEGQGRGTEAFF. The CDR3 nucleotides are TGTGCCAGCAGCTTAGAAGGGCAGGGTCGGGGAACTGAAGCTTTCTTT.

V is TRBV4-1 and J is TRBJ2-5; 11 positions agree with TRBD1. Germline V gives CDR1 MGHRA, CDR2 YSYEKL. V gave up 0 bases and J gave up 4 bases; unmatched junction bases: 4. This CDR3 has 16 residues. The CDR3 DNA reads as TGCGCCAGCAGCCAAGACATAGGACAGGGGGCAGAGACCCAGTACTTC. It yields the protein CASSQDIGQGAETQYF.

This clonotype was recorded only once. J is TRBJ2-7 and V is TRBV3-1; no definite D call. Germline CDR1 and CDR2: LGHDT and YNNKEL (reference sequence). This CDR3 has 13 amino acids. The ends were cut back, 3 bases at V and 2 bases at J, with 8 bases in the middle. The CDR3 sequence: CASSQGLAYEQYF. Here the CDR3 DNA reads TGTGCCAGCAGCCAGGGTCTGGCCTACGAGCAGTACTTC.

This chain connects TRBV7-3 to TRBJ2-2; D remains unclear. Germline lookup yields CDR1 SGHTA and CDR2 FQGTGA. This CDR3 spans 13 amino acids. V dropped 3 bases and J dropped 5 bases, with 7 bases sitting between them. In DNA form, the CDR3 reads TGTGCCAGCAGCTTCCCCGGAACCGGGGAGCTGTTTTTT. Protein: CASSFPGTGELFF.

The chain combines TRBV4-3 with TRBJ1-1, with a tentative D call TRBD1 (6 bases). Trimming stripped 4 bases from V and 1 base from J, with 13 bases between. The CDR3 runs to 15 residues. CDR1 is LGHNA, CDR2 YSLEER, per germline. The chain's CDR3 is CASSPNRVSNTEAFF. The CDR3 DNA reads as TGCGCCAGCAGCCCCAACAGGGTTTCGAACACTGAAGCTTTCTTT.

This clonotype appeared once. The CDR3 coding sequence is TGTGCCAGCAGCTCAAACACAGGGGTGAACACTGAAGCTTTCTTT. Its translation: CASSSNTGVNTEAFF. J is TRBJ1-1 and V is TRBV7-9; 7 bases match TRBD1. Trimming cost V 4 bases and J 0 bases; bases outside gene matches: 5. CDR3 size: 15 residues. Germline values: CDR1 SEHNR, CDR2 FQNEAQ (reference sequence).

This sequence joins TRBV15 and TRBJ2-3; 8 nucleotides align to TRBD1. Germline assignment: CDR1 LNHNV and CDR2 YYDKDF (reference sequence). V gave up 3 bases and J gave up 3 bases; unmatched junction bases: 11. The CDR3 spans 17 residues. CDR3 nucleotides: TGTGCCACCAGCAGGGACGCTCGACAGGGGAGGACAGATACGCAGTATTTT. The encoded protein is CATSRDARQGRTDTQYF.

This chain links TRBV29-1 with TRBJ2-1; no reliable D call. The CDR3 contains 12 residues. The V gene lost 2 bases and the J gene lost 12 bases, with 14 bases spanning the gap. Germline V gives CDR1 SQVTM, CDR2 ANQGSEA. The chain's CDR3 is CSVEQEPPGQFF. As DNA, the CDR3 is TGCAGCGTTGAACAGGAGCCGCCCGGGCAGTTCTTC.

This rearrangement joins TRBV20-1 to TRBJ1-5; 10 positions agree with TRBD1. The CDR3 extends over 14 amino acids. The germline gives CDR1 DFQATT, CDR2 SNEGSKA (reference sequence). J lost 7 bases, V lost 1 base, and 4 bases had no gene match. The CDR3 nucleotides are TGCAGTGCTAGAGGGGACAGGGGCCTCCAGCCCCAGCATTTT. This translates into CSARGDRGLQPQHF.

The chain links TRBV6-5 to TRBJ2-2; D might be TRBD1 (6 bases). The CDR3 is made up of 13 amino acids. Between the trimmed V and J ends, which lost 6 bases and 6 bases, there was a span of 11 bases. Germline V lookup: CDR1 MNHEY, CDR2 SVGAGI. The CDR3 is CASSQGFAGELFF. The CDR3 bases are TGTGCCAGCAGCCAGGGGTTTGCCGGGGAGCTGTTTTTT.

The V call is TRBV20-1, the J call TRBJ2-7; possible D gene TRBD2, 6 bases. Trimming shortened V by 1 base and J by 0 bases, and 13 bases separated the two germline ends. In germline, CDR1 is DFQATT, CDR2 SNEGSKA (reference sequence). The CDR3 has 15 residues. The CDR3 coding sequence is TGCAGTGCTAGAGTGGGGGGATATAACTCCTACGAGCAGTACTTC. It specifies CSARVGGYNSYEQYF.

The chain recombines TRBV20-1 with TRBJ2-7, with TRBD2 matching 9 bases. The CDR3 contains 15 residues. From germline, CDR1 is DFQATT and CDR2 SNEGSKA (reference sequence). V lost 2 bases, J lost 2 bases, and 7 bases stayed unmatched. CDR3 sequence (DNA): TGCAGTGCTAGAAGGACTAGCGCTAAGCCCTACGAGCAGTACTTC. Translated: CSARRTSAKPYEQYF.

The chain combines TRBV20-1 with TRBJ1-4, with TRBD1 identical over 7 bases. There are 13 residues in the CDR3. Losses at the gene ends were 3 bases for V and 8 bases for J; bases not matched to a gene: 6. CDR1 is DFQATT and CDR2 is SNEGSKA in the germline V gene (reference sequence). The CDR3: CSASDRVNEKLFF. The CDR3 DNA reads TGCAGTGCTAGCGACAGGGTGAACGAAAAACTGTTTTTT.

The chain is built from TRBV11-2 and TRBJ2-1; D unresolved. V gave up 2 bases and J gave up 4 bases, with 15 bases separating them. CDR3 length: 16 amino acids. Germline CDR1 SGHAT, CDR2 FQNNGV. CDR3 DNA sequence: TGTGCCAGCAGCTTAAATGAGGACGATACTTACAATGAGCAGTTCTTC. Translated, it gives CASSLNEDDTYNEQFF.

This chain connects TRBV29-1 to TRBJ1-2; a possible D gene is TRBD1 (5 bases). The germline gives CDR1 SQVTM, CDR2 ANQGSEA. The CDR3 is 12 residues long. V lost 6 bases and J 4 bases, leaving 12 bases between the germline ends. CDR3 sequence (DNA): TGCAGCGTCCCGATGGGGGGCTATGGCTACACCTTC. Protein: CSVPMGGYGYTF. The entire variable domain, with the rest obtained from reference TRBV29-1 and TRBJ1-2, is as follows: SAVISQKPSRDICQRGTSLTIQCQVDSQVTMMFWYRQQPGQSLTLIATANQGSEATYESGFVIDKFPISRPNLTFSTLTVSNMSPEDSSIYLCSVPMGGYGYTFGSGTRLTVV.

V gene TRBV24-1 combines with J gene TRBJ1-6; D unclear. This CDR3 contains 12 residues. Germline V gene data show CDR1 as KGHDR and CDR2 as SFDVKD. This CDR3 reads CPVASGDSPLHF. CDR3 coding DNA: TGTCCGGTTGCCAGCGGTGATTCACCCCTCCACTTT.

V is TRBV7-9 and J is TRBJ1-1, with a weak D call TRBD1 (5 bases). With 4 bases removed from V and 4 bases from J, the gap between germline ends came to 19 bases. Germline CDR1 SEHNR, CDR2 FQNEAQ (reference sequence). The CDR3 is made up of 16 amino acids. CDR3 region: CASSSSGDPKGTEAFF. In DNA form, the CDR3 reads TGTGCCAGCAGCTCCAGCGGGGACCCAAAGGGCACTGAAGCTTTCTTT. The full variable domain, with the rest looked up from reference TRBV7-9 and TRBJ1-1, is DTGVSQNPRHKITKRGQNVTFRCDPISEHNRLYWYRQTLGQGPEFLTYFQNEAQLEKSRLLSDRFSAERPKGSFSTLEIQRTEQGDSAMYLCASSSSGDPKGTEAFFGQGTRLTVV.

For the CDR3, the DNA is TGTGCCTGGAGTGCCTGGGGTACAATTCAGGGTCTCCAAGAGACCCAGTACTTC. Encoded protein: CAWSAWGTIQGLQETQYF. The chain recombines TRBV30 with TRBJ2-5, with a weak D call TRBD1 (5 bases). Trimming took 1 base from V and 1 from J, leaving 22 bases between them. The CDR3 has 18 residues. Germline CDR1 reads GTSNPN; CDR2 reads SVGIG (reference sequence). The variable domain in full, with the rest retrieved from reference TRBV30 and TRBJ2-5, is SQTIHQWPATLVQPVGSPLSLECTVEGTSNPNLYWYRQAAGRGLQLLFYSVGIGQISSEVPQNLSASRPQDRQFILSSKKLLLSDSGFYLCAWSAWGTIQGLQETQYFGPGTRLLVL.

V and J are TRBV24-1 and TRBJ1-5, with D unclear. The CDR3 loop spans 14 amino acids. Germline V gene lookup returns CDR1 KGHDR and CDR2 SFDVKD. The chain's CDR3 is CALREQFSNQPQHF. In DNA, the CDR3 is TGTGCACTTCGAGAACAGTTTAGCAATCAGCCCCAGCATTTT.

This clonotype was counted a single time. The rearrangement joins TRBV5-6 to TRBJ2-2, with D perhaps matching TRBD2 (6 bases). Germline V gene lookup returns CDR1 SGHDT and CDR2 YYEEEE. CDR3 length equals 13 residues. Trimming took off 5 bases at V and 8 bases at J, with 13 bases between the two ends. This CDR3 is CASSRRTTGELFF. CDR3 DNA sequence: TGTGCCAGCAGTCGCCGGACTACTGGGGAGCTGTTTTTT.

The chain combines TRBV29-1 with TRBJ2-1; 9 bases map to TRBD2. CDR1 is SQVTM and CDR2 is ANQGSEA in the germline V gene. The V and J ends lost 8 bases and 5 bases, in that order; junction bases with no gene match: 10. The CDR3 length is 14 residues. The CDR3 coding sequence is TGCAGCCCTGAGCTAGCGGGGAGGAACAATGAGCAGTTCTTC. Translated, it gives CSPELAGRNNEQFF.

The V call is TRBV20-1, the J call TRBJ1-3, with TRBD1 matching 9 bases. The germline CDR1 and CDR2 sequences are DFQATT and SNEGSKA (reference sequence). The CDR3 length is 14 residues. V was pared by 6 bases and J by 3 bases, with 6 bases of the junction left unmatched. The CDR3 DNA follows: TGCAGTGCCCTCGGGACAGGGCTTGGAAACACCATATATTTT. As protein: CSALGTGLGNTIYF.

The CDR3 region has the DNA TGCAGCGTTGCGCGGTCAGGGGACACTGAAGCTTTCTTT. It yields the protein CSVARSGDTEAFF. The chain has TRBV29-1 and TRBJ1-1; tentatively, D is TRBD1 (6 bases). Germline loops: CDR1 SQVTM, CDR2 ANQGSEA. This CDR3 spans 13 amino acids. The V end was cut by 4 bases, the J end by 3 bases, with 12 bases between. Full variable domain (outside the CDR3, taken from reference TRBV29-1 and TRBJ1-1): SAVISQKPSRDICQRGTSLTIQCQVDSQVTMMFWYRQQPGQSLTLIATANQGSEATYESGFVIDKFPISRPNLTFSTLTVSNMSPEDSSIYLCSVARSGDTEAFFGQGTRLTVV.